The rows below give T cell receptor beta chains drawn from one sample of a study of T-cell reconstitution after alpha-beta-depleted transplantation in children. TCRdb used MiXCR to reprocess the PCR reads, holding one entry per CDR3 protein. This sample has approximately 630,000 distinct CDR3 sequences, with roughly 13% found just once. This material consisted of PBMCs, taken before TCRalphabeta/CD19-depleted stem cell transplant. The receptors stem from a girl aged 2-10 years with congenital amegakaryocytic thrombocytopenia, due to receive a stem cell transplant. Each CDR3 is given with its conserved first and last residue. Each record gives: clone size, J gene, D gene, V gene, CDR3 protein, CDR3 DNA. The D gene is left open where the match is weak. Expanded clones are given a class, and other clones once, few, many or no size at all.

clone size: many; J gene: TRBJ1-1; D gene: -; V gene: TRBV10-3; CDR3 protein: CAISGVRGRNTEAFF; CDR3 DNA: TGTGCCATCAGTGGTGTGAGGGGCCGGAACACTGAAGCTTTCTTT
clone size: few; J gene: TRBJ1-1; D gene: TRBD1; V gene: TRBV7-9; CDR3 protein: CASSSQGALWAFF; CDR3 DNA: TGTGCCAGCAGCTCACAGGGGGCCCTATGGGCTTTCTTT
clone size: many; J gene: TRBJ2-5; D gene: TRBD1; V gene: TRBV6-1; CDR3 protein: CASRWDRVQETQYF; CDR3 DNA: TGTGCCAGCAGGTGGGACAGGGTTCAAGAGACCCAGTACTTC
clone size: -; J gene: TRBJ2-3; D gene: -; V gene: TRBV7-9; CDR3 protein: CASSLASGSPPTQYF; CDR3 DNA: TGTGCCAGCAGCTTAGCGTCCGGGTCACCACCTACGCAGTATTTT
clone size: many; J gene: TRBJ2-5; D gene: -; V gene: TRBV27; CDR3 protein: CASSFGGWETQYF; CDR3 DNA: TGTGCCAGCAGTTTCGGAGGATGGGAGACCCAGTACTTC
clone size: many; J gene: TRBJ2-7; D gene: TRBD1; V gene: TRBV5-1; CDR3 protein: CASSPGQTYEQYF; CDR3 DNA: TGCGCCAGCAGCCCGGGACAGACCTACGAGCAGTACTTC
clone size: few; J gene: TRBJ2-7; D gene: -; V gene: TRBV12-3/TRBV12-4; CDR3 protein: CASSPRRGGTYEQYF; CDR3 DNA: TGTGCCAGCAGTCCTAGAAGGGGGGGAACCTACGAGCAGTACTTC
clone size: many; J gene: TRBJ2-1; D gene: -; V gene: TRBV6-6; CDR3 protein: CASSYSRDEQFF; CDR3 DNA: TGTGCCAGCAGTTACTCGCGGGATGAGCAGTTCTTC
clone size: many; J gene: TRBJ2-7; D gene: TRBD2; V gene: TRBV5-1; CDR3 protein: CASSFLAGEQYF; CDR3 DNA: TGCGCCAGCAGCTTCCTAGCGGGTGAGCAGTACTTC
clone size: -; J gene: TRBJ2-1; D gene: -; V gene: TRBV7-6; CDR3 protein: CASSLWEANEQFF; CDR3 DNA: TGTGCCAGCAGCTTATGGGAGGCCAATGAGCAGTTCTTC
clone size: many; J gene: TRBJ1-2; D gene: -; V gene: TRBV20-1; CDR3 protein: CSARGGGWPISYGYTF; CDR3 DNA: TGCAGTGCTAGGGGGGGAGGTTGGCCGATTTCTTATGGCTACACCTTC
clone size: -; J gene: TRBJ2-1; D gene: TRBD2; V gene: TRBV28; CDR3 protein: CASKATSGSHEQFF; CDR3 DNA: TGTGCCAGCAAGGCGACTAGCGGGAGTCATGAGCAGTTCTTC
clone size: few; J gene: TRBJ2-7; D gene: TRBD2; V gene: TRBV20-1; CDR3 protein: CSAGGTRAYEQYF; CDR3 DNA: TGCAGTGCTGGAGGGACTAGGGCCTACGAGCAGTACTTC
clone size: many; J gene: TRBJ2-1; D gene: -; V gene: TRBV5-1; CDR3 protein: CASRFEVSVRGLPSSYNEQFF; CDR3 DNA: TGCGCCAGCAGATTCGAGGTATCTGTCAGGGGCCTACCGAGCTCCTACAATGAGCAGTTCTTC
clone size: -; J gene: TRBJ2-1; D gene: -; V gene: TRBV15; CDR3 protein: CATSPRSTYNEQFF; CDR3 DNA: TGTGCCACCTCGCCACGGTCCACCTACAATGAGCAGTTCTTC
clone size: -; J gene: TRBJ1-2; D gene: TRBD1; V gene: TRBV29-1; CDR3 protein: CSVESFIGRGDYGYTF; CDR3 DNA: TGCAGCGTTGAATCCTTTATTGGCAGGGGGGACTATGGCTACACCTTC
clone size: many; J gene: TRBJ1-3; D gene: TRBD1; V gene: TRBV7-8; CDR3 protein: CASSLAGTANSGNTIYF; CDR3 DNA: TGTGCCAGCAGCTTAGCCGGGACAGCCAACTCTGGAAACACCATATATTTT
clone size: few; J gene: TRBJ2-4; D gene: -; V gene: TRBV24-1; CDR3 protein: CATSRPTGNIQYF; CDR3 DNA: TGTGCCACCAGTAGGCCCACTGGGAACATTCAGTACTTC